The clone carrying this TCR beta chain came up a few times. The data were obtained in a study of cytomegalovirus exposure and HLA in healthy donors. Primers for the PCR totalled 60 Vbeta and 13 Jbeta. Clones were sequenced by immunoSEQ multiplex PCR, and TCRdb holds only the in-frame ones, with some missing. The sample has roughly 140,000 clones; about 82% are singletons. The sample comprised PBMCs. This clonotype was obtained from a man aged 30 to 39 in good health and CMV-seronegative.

This CDR3 reads CASGEITGYAEAFF. In DNA, the CDR3 is TGTGCCAGCGGCGAAATCACAGGGTACGCTGAAGCTTTCTTT. The chain links TRBV6-5 to TRBJ1-1, with D perhaps TRBD1 (6 bases). V gave up 8 bases and J gave up 6 bases, with 19 bases separating them. Per the germline V gene, CDR1 is MNHEY and CDR2 is SVGAGI. The CDR3 has 14 residues.